This T cell receptor (beta chain) was captured by sequencing in a study of cytomegalovirus exposure and HLA in healthy donors. Study context: Under 85% of more than 300 genotyped donors fell in the Caucasian-associated ancestry cluster.

Broader study findings: Upon later analysis, HLA-associated TCR beta chains proved more clonally expanded than other, equally common chains. Roughly uniform depth of sequencing across donors was assumed in presence/absence analyses.

Primers included in the PCR were 60 Vbeta and 13 Jbeta primers. Only in-frame clones appear in the TCRdb table, and some are missing; sequencing was by immunoSEQ multiplex PCR. The sample contains 100,000 to 150,000 clones, 77% of which appear only once. Trimming removed 0 bases from V and 3 bases from J; junction bases left unmatched: 3. Germline lookup yields CDR1 SGHDT and CDR2 YYEEEE. This CDR3 has 16 residues. As for this clone: The antigen remains undetermined.

This TCR was recovered from a woman aged 40 to 50 in good health and CMV-seropositive. Sequenced: PBMCs. The chain joins TRBV5-6 to TRBJ1-4; TRBD1 aligns across 9 bases. Here the CDR3 DNA reads TGTGCCAGCAGCTTGGACAGGGGGCGGGCTAATGAAAAACTGTTTTTT. It codes for CASSLDRGRANEKLFF.